The present entry profiles one TCR beta chain with its context. This entry is derived from a study of blood T cell repertoires in COVID-19. Study in general: Samples came from the United States, Italy and Spain, spanning acute and convalescent COVID-19. In each case, the material was cDNA or gDNA derived from T cells, B-cell-depleted T cells, or PBMCs.

In the study's own analysis: The authors estimated nucleated cell counts from reference gene primer amplification. The table came from immunoSEQ multiplex PCR; TCRdb's copy has only in-frame clones and leaves some out. D and trimming were read from the DNA, whereas the V and J calls and clone size are those reported in that table. The sample shows hundreds of thousands of clones, around 90% of them seen only once. Trimming removed 10 bases from V and 5 bases from J, with 21 bases in between. The germline gives CDR1 LNHDA, CDR2 SQIVND (reference sequence). There are 14 residues in the CDR3. The V call is TRBV19, the J call TRBJ2-7, with D possibly matching TRBD2 (5 bases). Sequenced material: peripheral blood. The TCR originated in a human donor in a cohort sampled during active COVID-19. CDR3 nucleotide sequence: TGTGCCACTTCATACAATGAGGGTCTGGACGAGCAGTACTTC. It translates to CATSYNEGLDEQYF.